This T cell receptor (beta chain) came from a study of Graves' ophthalmopathy and Graves' hyperthyroidism. Study outcomes and limitations: Most clonotypes expanded in thyroid above 0.001 frequency were present in blood too.

The germline V and J ends were trimmed by 2 bases and 2 bases, with 10 bases remaining between them. This CDR3 has 14 residues. CDR1 is MRHNA and CDR2 is SNTAGT in the germline V gene. Many counts were recorded for this clonotype. Its antigen remains unidentified. Amplified TCR beta CDR3 regions were obtained using RNA transcripts as template. Second-round multiplex PCR came after first-round RT-PCR with HTBI primers. TCRdb independently ran MiXCR on the multiplex PCR reads; one entry per CDR3 protein. Here the sample spans hundreds of thousands of distinct CDR3 sequences, approximately 21% being singletons.

This clonotype was obtained from a young woman with stable Graves' hyperthyroidism. The source material was peripheral blood. This sequence joins TRBV6-4 and TRBJ2-7, with D perhaps TRBD2 (5 bases). CDR3 sequence: CASSDELGAYEQYF. The CDR3 coding sequence is TGTGCCAGCAGTGACGAACTAGGAGCCTACGAGCAGTACTTC.